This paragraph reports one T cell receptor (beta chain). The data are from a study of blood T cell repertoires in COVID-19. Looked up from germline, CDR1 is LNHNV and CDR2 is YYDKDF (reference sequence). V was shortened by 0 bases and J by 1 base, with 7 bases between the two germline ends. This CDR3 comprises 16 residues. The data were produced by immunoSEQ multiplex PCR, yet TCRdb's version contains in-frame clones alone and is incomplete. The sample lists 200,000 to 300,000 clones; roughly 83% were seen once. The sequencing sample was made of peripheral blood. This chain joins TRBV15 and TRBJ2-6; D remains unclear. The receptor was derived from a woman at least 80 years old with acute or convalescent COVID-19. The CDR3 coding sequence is TGTGCCACCAGCAGAGATTTCCGTTCTGGGGCCAACGTCCTGACTTTC. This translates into CATSRDFRSGANVLTF.